These T cell receptor beta chains were read from a single sample in a study of early T cells in non-severe SARS-CoV-2 infection. TCRdb re-analysed the 5' RACE reads in MiXCR, keeping a single row per CDR3 protein. This sample has just over 95,000 distinct CDR3 sequences, with more than 9.5% found just once. Sequencing was done on a sample of whole blood. Receptor source: an adult who was a healthcare worker with PCR-confirmed SARS-CoV-2 infection or an uninfected control (not recorded which). The conserved cysteine and the conserved F or W are not part of the CDR3 here. Fields, in order: V gene, J gene, CDR3 protein.

TRBV28	TRBJ1-1	ASSSAGGWTEAF
TRBV7-8	TRBJ1-5	ASSLHRDRANQPQH
TRBV20-1	TRBJ2-3	SAPGLATDTQY
TRBV7-6	TRBJ1-1	ASSLGRTGRVEAF
TRBV11-2	TRBJ1-4	ASSPGDGVTNEKLF
TRBV20-1	TRBJ2-1	SARSRRDEQF
TRBV5-1	TRBJ2-7	ASSLESSFTEQY
TRBV7-8	TRBJ1-1	ASSLSYGLNTEAF
TRBV14	TRBJ1-1	ASSQDMFKAGHMNTEAF
TRBV12-3/TRBV12-4	TRBJ1-5	ASSEGGRPQH
TRBV11-2	TRBJ2-7	ASSLIQTYEQY
TRBV19	TRBJ2-1	ASTSGGAYNEQF